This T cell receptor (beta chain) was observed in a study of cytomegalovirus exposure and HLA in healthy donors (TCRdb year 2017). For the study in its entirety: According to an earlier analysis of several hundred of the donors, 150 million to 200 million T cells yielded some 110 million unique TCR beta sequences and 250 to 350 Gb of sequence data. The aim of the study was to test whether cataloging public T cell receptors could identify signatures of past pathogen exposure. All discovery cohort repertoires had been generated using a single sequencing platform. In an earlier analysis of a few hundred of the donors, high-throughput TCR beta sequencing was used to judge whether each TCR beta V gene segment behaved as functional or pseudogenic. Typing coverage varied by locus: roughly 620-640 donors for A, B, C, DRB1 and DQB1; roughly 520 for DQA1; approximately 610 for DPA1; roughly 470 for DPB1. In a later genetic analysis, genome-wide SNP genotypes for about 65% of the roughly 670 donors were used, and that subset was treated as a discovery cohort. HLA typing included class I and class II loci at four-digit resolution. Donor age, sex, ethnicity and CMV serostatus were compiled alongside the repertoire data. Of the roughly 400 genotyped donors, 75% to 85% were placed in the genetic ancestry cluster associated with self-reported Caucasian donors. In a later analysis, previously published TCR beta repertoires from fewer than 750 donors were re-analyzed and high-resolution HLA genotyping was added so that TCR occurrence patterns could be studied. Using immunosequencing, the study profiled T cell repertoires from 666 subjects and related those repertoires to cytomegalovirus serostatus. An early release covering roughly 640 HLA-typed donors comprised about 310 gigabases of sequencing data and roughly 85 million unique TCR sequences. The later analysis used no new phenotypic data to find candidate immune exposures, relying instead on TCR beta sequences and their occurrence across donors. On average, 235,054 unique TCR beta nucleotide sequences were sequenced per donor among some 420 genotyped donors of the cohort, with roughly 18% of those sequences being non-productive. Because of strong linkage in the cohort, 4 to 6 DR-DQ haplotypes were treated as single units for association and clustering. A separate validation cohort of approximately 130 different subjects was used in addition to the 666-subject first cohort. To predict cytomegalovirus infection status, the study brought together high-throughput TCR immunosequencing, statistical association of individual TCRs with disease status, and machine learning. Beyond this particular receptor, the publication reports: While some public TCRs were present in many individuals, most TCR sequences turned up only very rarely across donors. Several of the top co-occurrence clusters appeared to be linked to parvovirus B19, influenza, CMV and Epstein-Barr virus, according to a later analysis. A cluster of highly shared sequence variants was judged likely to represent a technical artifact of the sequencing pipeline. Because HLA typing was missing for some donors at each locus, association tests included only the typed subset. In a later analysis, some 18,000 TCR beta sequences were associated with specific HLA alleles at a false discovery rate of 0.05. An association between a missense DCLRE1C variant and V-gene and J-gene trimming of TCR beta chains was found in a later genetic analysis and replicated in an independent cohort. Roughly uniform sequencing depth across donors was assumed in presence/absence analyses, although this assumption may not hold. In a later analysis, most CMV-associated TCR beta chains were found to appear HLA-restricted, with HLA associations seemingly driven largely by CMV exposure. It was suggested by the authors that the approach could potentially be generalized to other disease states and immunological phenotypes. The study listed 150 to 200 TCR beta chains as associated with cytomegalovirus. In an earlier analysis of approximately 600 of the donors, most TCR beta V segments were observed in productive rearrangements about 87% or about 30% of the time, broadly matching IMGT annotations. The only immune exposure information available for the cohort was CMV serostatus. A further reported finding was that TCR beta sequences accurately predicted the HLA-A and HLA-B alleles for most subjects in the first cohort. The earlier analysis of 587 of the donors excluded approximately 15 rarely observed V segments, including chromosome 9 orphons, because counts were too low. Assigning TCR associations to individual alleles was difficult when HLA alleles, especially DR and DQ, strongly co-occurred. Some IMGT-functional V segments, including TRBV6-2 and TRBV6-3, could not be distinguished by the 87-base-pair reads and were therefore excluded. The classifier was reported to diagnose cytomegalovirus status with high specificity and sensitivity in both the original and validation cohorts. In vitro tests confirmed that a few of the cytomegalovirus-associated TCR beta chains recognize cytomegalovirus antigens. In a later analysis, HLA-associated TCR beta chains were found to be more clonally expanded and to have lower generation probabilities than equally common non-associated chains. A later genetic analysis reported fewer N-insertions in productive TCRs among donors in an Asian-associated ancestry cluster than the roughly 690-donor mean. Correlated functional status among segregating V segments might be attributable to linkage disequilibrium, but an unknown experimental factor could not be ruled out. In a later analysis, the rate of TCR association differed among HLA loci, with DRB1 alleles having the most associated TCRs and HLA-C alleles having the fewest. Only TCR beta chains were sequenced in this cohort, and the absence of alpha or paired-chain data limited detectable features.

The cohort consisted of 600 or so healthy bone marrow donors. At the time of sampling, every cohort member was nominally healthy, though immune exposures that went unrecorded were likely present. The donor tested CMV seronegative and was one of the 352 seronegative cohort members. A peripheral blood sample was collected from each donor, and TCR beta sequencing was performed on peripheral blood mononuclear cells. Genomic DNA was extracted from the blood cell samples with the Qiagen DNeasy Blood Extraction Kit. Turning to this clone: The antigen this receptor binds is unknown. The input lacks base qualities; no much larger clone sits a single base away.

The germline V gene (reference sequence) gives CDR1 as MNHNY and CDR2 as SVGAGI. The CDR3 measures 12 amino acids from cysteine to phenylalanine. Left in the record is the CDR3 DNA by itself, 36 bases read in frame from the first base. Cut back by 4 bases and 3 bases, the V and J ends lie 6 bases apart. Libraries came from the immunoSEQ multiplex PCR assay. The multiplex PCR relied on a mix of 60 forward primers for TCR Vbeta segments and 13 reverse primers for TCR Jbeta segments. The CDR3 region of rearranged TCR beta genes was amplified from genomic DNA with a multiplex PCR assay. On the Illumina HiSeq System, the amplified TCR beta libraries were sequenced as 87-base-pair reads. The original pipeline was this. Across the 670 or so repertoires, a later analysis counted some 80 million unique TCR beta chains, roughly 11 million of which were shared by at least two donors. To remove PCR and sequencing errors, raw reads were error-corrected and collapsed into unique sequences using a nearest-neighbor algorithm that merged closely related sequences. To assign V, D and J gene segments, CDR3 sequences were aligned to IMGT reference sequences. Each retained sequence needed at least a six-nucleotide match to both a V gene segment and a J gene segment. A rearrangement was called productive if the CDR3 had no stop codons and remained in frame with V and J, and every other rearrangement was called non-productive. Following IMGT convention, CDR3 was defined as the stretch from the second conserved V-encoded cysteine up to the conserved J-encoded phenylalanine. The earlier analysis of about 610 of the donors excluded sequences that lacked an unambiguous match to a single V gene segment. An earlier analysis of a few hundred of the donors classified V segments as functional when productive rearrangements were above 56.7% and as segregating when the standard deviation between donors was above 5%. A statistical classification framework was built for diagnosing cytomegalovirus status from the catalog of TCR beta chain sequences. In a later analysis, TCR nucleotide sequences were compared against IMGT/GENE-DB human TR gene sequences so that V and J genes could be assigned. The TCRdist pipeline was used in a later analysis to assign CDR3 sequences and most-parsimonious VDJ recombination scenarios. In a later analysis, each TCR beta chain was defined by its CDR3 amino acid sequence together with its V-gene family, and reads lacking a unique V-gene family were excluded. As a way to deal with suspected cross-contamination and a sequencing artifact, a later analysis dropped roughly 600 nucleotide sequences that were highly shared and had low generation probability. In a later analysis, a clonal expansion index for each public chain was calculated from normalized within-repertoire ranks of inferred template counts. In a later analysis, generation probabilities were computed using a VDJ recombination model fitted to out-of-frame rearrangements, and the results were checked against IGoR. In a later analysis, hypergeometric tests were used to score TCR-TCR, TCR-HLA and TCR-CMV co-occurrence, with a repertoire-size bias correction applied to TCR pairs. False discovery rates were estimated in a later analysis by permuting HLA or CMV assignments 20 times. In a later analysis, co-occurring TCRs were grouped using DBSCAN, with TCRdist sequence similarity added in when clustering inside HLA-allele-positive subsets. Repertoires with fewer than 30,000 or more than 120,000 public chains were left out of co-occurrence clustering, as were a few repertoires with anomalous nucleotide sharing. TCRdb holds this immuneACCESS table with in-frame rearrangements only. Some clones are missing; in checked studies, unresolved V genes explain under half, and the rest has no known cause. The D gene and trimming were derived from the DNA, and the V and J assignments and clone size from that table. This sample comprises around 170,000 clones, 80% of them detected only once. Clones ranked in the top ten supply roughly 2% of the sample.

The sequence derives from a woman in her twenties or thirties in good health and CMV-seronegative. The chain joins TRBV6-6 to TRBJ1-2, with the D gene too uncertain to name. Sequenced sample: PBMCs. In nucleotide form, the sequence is TGTGCCAGCAGTTCCTACGACTATGGCTACACCTTC. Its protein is CASSSYDYGYTF.